This passage covers 20 T cell receptor beta chains from one sample sequenced in a study of vaccination effects on CD4 cells after COVID-19. ViraFEST expansion of antigen-specific CD4+ T cells with viral peptide pools preceded sequencing. Isolating CD4+ T cells followed approximately 11 days of culture. Their SARS-CoV-2 infection, verified by PCR, occurred between March and December 2020. No antigen is known for these receptors. TCRdb's table, derived via immunoSEQ multiplex PCR, lists solely in-frame clones and lacks some. In the table there are about 24,000 clones, approximately 76% of which are singletons. The sample in question was CD4+ T cells from PBMCs cultured with SARS-CoV-2 spike peptides, obtained before COVID-19 vaccination. Source of these receptors: a human donor who had a prior SARS-CoV-2 infection.

CDR3 protein: CASSQDPYRNTEAFF. The DNA for the CDR3 is TGCGCCAGCAGCCAAGATCCATACCGGAACACTGAAGCTTTCTTT. The V gene is TRBV4-3, the J gene TRBJ1-1; D is uncertain. The CDR3 spans 15 residues. Looked up from germline, CDR1 is LGHNA and CDR2 is YSLEER. V lost 0 bases to trimming and J lost 1 base, with 9 bases between them.

The V call is TRBV18, the J call TRBJ2-7; D might be TRBD2 (5 bases). CDR1 and CDR2 from the germline V gene are KGHSH and LQKENI. Trimming stripped 2 bases from V and 7 bases from J, with 12 bases between. This CDR3 has 13 residues. CDR3 loop: CASSPTPLAEQYF. The CDR3 DNA sequence: TGTGCCAGCTCACCAACTCCTTTAGCGGAGCAGTACTTC.

The chain is built from TRBV4-3 and TRBJ1-4; maybe TRBD1 (5 bases). Trimming took off 0 bases at V and 4 bases at J, with 9 bases between the two ends. CDR1 and CDR2 from the germline V gene are LGHNA and YSLEER. The CDR3 runs to 15 residues. The CDR3 region has the DNA TGCGCCAGCAGCCAAGAAGGGACCTTTAATGAAAAACTGTTTTTT. It translates to CASSQEGTFNEKLFF.

The chain carries TRBV4-3 and TRBJ1-5; D gene ambiguous. The length of the CDR3 is 13 residues. Germline CDR1 is LGHNA and CDR2 is YSLEER. The V and J ends lost 0 bases and 6 bases respectively, with 6 bases between them. In nucleotides, the CDR3 is TGCGCCAGCAGCCAAGATCATACTCAGCCCCAGCATTTT. The encoded protein is CASSQDHTQPQHF.

The chain recombines TRBV5-1 with TRBJ2-7; a weak D match, TRBD1 (6 bases). Per germline, CDR1 SGHRS and CDR2 YFSETQ. The CDR3 consists of 15 residues. V was clipped by 4 bases and J by 6 bases, with 20 bases between them. The CDR3 coding sequence is TGCGCCAGCAGCGTCGGGACACAAGATCAACTCGAGCAGTACTTC. Translation gives CASSVGTQDQLEQYF.

This sequence joins TRBV6-6 and TRBJ2-3, with 7 bases matching TRBD1. This CDR3 is 16 amino acids long. The ends lost 0 bases at V and 1 base at J; junction bases unmatched: 4. Germline V lookup: CDR1 MNHNY, CDR2 SVGAGI (reference sequence). CDR3 amino acids: CASSYSRDSGTDTQYF. The CDR3 DNA reads as TGTGCCAGCAGTTACTCGAGGGACAGCGGCACAGATACGCAGTATTTT.

The CDR3 protein is CASSGLLRSSYEQYF. In DNA form, the CDR3 reads TGTGCCAGCAGCGGACTTCTACGATCGTCCTACGAGCAGTACTTC. This chain connects TRBV2 to TRBJ2-7, with D maybe TRBD2 (5 bases). Deletions cut 6 bases from V and 1 base from J, with 16 bases between. The CDR3 consists of 15 residues. Germline V gene data show CDR1 as SNHLY and CDR2 as FYNNEI.

This chain connects TRBV6-2 or TRBV6-3 to TRBJ2-3; 13 bases line up with TRBD2. The junction had 8 bases not matched to a gene; V was cut back by 6 bases and J by 5 bases. This CDR3 region has 16 residues. CDR1 and CDR2 from the germline V gene are MNHEY and SVGEGT. The CDR3 bases are TGTGCCAGCAGCGACGGACTAGCGGGAGCTAGAGATACGCAGTATTTT. Its protein product is CASSDGLAGARDTQYF.

The chain uses TRBV30 and TRBJ1-2; D gene uncertain. This CDR3 has 13 amino acids. Trimming removed 4 bases at V and 6 bases at J, with 15 bases between. Germline CDR1 and CDR2: GTSNPN and SVGIG (reference sequence). CDR3 sequence reads: CAWTTPGRDGYTF. The CDR3, as DNA: TGTGCCTGGACTACCCCTGGAAGGGATGGCTACACCTTC.

This clone was seen once. The chain couples TRBV2 to TRBJ1-4; D ambiguous. The CDR3 is 14 amino acids. The V and J ends lost 6 bases and 7 bases respectively, with 15 bases between them. The germline V gene encodes CDR1 SNHLY and CDR2 FYNNEI. The DNA of the CDR3 is TGTGCCAGCAGCGCCAACGGAAATGCTGAAAAACTGTTTTTT. Its translation is CASSANGNAEKLFF.

The chain is built from TRBV9 and TRBJ1-6; 11 bases line up with TRBD1. Germline V lookup: CDR1 SGDLS, CDR2 YYNGEE. J was trimmed by 10 bases and V by 4 bases; bases with no gene match: 7. CDR3 size: 15 residues. The CDR3 nucleotides are TGTGCCAGCAGCCCTGGACAGGGGGCGCGATCACCCCTCCACTTT. As protein: CASSPGQGARSPLHF.

This clone was seen more than once but under ten times. The rearrangement uses TRBV5-6 and TRBJ1-1; TRBD1 matches at 10 bases. With V trimmed by 4 bases and J by 3 bases, 12 bases remained unmatched. Germline CDR1 SGHDT, CDR2 YYEEEE. This CDR3 comprises 17 residues. This chain's CDR3 is CASSEAGTGVGYTEAFF. In nucleotides, the CDR3 is TGTGCCAGCAGCGAAGCCGGGACAGGGGTGGGGTACACTGAAGCTTTCTTT.

The chain links TRBV2 to TRBJ1-6, with 7 bases that match TRBD1. The V gene end was trimmed by 7 bases and the J gene end by 9 bases; junction bases not matched to a gene: 9. Per the germline V gene, CDR1 is SNHLY and CDR2 is FYNNEI. CDR3 length equals 14 residues. The CDR3 loop is CASKTNRGGSPLHF. The CDR3 bases are TGTGCCAGCAAAACCAACAGGGGAGGTTCACCCCTCCACTTT.

This chain links TRBV3-1 (or the pseudogene TRBV3-2) with TRBJ2-1; no reliable D call. Trimming shortened V by 0 bases and J by 7 bases, and 13 bases separated the two germline ends. There are 15 residues in the CDR3. Germline assignment: CDR1 LGHDT and CDR2 YNNKEL (reference sequence). The CDR3, as DNA: TGTGCCAGCAGCCAAGAACTCAGGAGTAAGAATGAGCAGTTCTTC. Its protein is CASSQELRSKNEQFF.

The rearrangement links TRBV27 to TRBJ2-3; TRBD1 or TRBD2 may be the D gene (5 bases each). This CDR3 contains 18 residues. Between the trimmed V and J ends, which lost 7 bases and 3 bases, there was a span of 26 bases. Germline V gene sequence: CDR1 MNHEY, CDR2 SMNVEV (reference sequence). CDR3 nucleotide sequence: TGTGCCAGCACCCTGAGGGGATGGGCTAGTGTTAGGACAGATACGCAGTATTTT. Protein: CASTLRGWASVRTDTQYF.

The sample holds a few counts of this clone. J is TRBJ1-1 and V is TRBV27; TRBD1 aligns across 10 bases. The CDR3 sequence is 15 residues long. Per the germline V gene, CDR1 is MNHEY and CDR2 is SMNVEV (reference sequence). Trimming at V came to 5 bases and at J to 1 base, leaving 4 bases not matched to a gene. CDR3 sequence (DNA): TGTGCCAGCAGTCCCCGACAGGGGGCGAACACTGAAGCTTTCTTT. Its translation: CASSPRQGANTEAFF.

The V and J genes are TRBV11-2 and TRBJ2-7; perhaps TRBD1 as D (5 bases). The germline V gene has CDR1 SGHAT and CDR2 FQNNGV. Trimming took off 9 bases at V and 2 bases at J, with 17 bases between the two ends. The length of the CDR3 is 14 residues. The CDR3 loop reads CASNASGFAYEQYF. The CDR3 nucleotides read TGTGCCAGTAACGCTTCAGGGTTCGCCTACGAGCAGTACTTC. The variable domain in full, with the rest retrieved from reference TRBV11-2 and TRBJ2-7, is EAGVAQSPRYKIIEKRQSVAFWCNPISGHATLYWYQQILGQGPKLLIQFQNNGVVDDSQLPKDRFSAERLKGVDSTLKIQPAKLEDSAVYLCASNASGFAYEQYFGPGTRLTVT.

This chain links TRBV2 with TRBJ2-5, with a tentative D call TRBD1 (5 bases). CDR1 SNHLY and CDR2 FYNNEI come from the germline V gene. CDR3 length: 13 residues. V was clipped by 5 bases and J by 1 base, with 8 bases between them. Here the CDR3 DNA reads TGTGCCAGCAGTTCAGACAGCCAAGAGACCCAGTACTTC. Protein sequence: CASSSDSQETQYF.

This sequence joins TRBV30 and TRBJ1-5, with D uncertain. The CDR3 contains 13 residues. V was shortened by 2 bases and J by 0 bases, with 5 bases between the two germline ends. The germline V gene encodes CDR1 GTSNPN and CDR2 SVGIG (reference sequence). The CDR3 region is CAWSIDSNQPQHF. As DNA, the CDR3 is TGTGCCTGGAGTATCGATAGCAATCAGCCCCAGCATTTT.

The rearrangement joins TRBV3-1 (or the pseudogene TRBV3-2) to TRBJ1-4, with 10 bases identical to TRBD1. Germline V CDR1 and CDR2: LGHDT, YNNKEL (reference sequence). V trimming: 4 bases; J trimming: 8 bases; junction bases outside the gene matches: 10. The CDR3 length is 16 residues. CDR3 DNA sequence: TGTGCCAGCAGCCGTACGTCGGGACAGGGGTGGGAAAAACTGTTTTTT. It translates to CASSRTSGQGWEKLFF.